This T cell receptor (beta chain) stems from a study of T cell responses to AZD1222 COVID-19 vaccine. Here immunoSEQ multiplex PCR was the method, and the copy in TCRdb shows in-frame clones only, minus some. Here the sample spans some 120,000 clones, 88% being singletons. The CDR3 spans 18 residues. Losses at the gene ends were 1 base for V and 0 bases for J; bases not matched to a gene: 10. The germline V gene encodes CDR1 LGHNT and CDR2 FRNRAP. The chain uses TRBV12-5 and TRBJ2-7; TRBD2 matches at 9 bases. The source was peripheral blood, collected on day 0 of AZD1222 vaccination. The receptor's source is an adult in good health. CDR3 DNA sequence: TGTGCTAGTGGTTTGGCGATCCCGACTAGCGGAAGCTCCTACGAGCAGTACTTC. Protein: CASGLAIPTSGSSYEQYF.